This T cell receptor (beta chain) was identified during a study of vaccination effects on CD4 cells after COVID-19. Turning to the study itself: Everyone in the study got two shots of either the BNT162b2 or mRNA-1273 vaccine.

ViraFEST used viral peptide pools to expand antigen-specific CD4+ T cells before sequencing. CD4+ T cells were isolated after less than 13 days of culture. The healthy vaccine recipients, who had no prior SARS-CoV-2 infection, showed negative nucleocapsid antibodies. The V end lost 5 bases, the J end lost 4 bases, and 13 bases lay between the germline ends. CDR1 SGHAT and CDR2 FQDESV come from the germline V gene (reference sequence). The CDR3 is made up of 14 amino acids. As for this clone: Its target is not known.

Findings and caveats of the study: Infection-derived and vaccine-derived clones contracted markedly late after vaccination.

TCRdb's copy holds only in-frame clones and misses some; the assay was immunoSEQ multiplex PCR. The data contain more than 11,000 clones, less than 85% of them singletons. The sequencing used CD4+ T cells from PBMCs cultured with HCoV-229E spike peptides, collected before COVID-19 vaccination. The chain links TRBV11-1 to TRBJ2-3; perhaps TRBD1 as D (5 bases). This receptor was identified in a human donor who received a COVID-19 vaccine. CDR3 in amino acids: CASSLRGPADTQYF. DNA for the CDR3: TGTGCCAGCAGCCTAAGGGGCCCGGCAGATACGCAGTATTTT.